One and the same sample provided the 2 T cell receptor beta chains below, sequenced in a study of blood T cell repertoires in COVID-19. Assay used: immunoSEQ multiplex PCR; TCRdb lists only in-frame clones, some missing. The sample records about 180,000 clones, around 88% being singletons. Sequencing was performed on PBMCs or T cells enriched from blood (not recorded which). These receptors all stem from a woman younger than 45 who had recovered from COVID-19.

The V and J genes are TRBV2 and TRBJ1-2, with D possibly being TRBD1 (6 bases). Germline loops: CDR1 SNHLY, CDR2 FYNNEI. The CDR3 runs 15 residues. V lost 3 bases, J lost 6 bases, and 17 bases lay in between. CDR3 residues: CASSDSGGDWDGYTF. In DNA form, the CDR3 reads TGTGCCAGCAGTGACTCTGGGGGCGATTGGGATGGCTACACCTTC.

This chain links TRBV7-9 with TRBJ2-5, with D tentatively TRBD1 (5 bases). There are 17 residues in the CDR3. Per the germline V gene, CDR1 is SEHNR and CDR2 is FQNEAQ (reference sequence). The V and J ends lost 0 bases and 1 base respectively, with 15 bases between them. The CDR3 loop reads CASSLAQQAPSQETQYF. CDR3 sequence (DNA): TGTGCCAGCAGCTTAGCGCAACAGGCCCCGTCCCAAGAGACCCAGTACTTC.